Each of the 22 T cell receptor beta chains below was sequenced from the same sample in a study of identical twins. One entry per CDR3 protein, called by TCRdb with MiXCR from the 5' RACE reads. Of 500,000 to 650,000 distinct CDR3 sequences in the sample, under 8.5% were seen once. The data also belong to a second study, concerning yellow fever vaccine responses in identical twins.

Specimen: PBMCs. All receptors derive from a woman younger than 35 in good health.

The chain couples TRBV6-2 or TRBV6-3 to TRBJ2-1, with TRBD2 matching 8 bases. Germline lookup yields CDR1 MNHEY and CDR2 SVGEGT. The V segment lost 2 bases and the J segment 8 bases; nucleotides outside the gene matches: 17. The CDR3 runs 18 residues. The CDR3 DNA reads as TGTGCCAGCAGTTACCCCTTGGCGGGAGGTACGGTGTGGGATGAGCAGTTCTTC. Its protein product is CASSYPLAGGTVWDEQFF.

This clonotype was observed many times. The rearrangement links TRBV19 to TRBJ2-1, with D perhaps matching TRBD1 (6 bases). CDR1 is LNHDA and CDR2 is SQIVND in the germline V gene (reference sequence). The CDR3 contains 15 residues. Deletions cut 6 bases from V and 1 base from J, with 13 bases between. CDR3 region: CASRPQGISYNEQFF. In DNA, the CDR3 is TGTGCCAGTAGGCCACAGGGAATTTCCTACAATGAGCAGTTCTTC.

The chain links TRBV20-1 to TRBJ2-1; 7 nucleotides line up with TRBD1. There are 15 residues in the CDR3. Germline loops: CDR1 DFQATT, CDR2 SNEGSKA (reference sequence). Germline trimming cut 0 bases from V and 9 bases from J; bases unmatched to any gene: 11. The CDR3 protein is CSARDGNRGLGEQFF. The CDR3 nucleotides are TGCAGTGCTAGAGATGGGAACAGGGGTTTGGGTGAGCAGTTCTTC.

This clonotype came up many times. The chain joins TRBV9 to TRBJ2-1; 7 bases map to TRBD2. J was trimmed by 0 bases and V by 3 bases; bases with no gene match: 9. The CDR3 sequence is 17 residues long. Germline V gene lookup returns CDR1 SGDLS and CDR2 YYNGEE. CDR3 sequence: CASSERLALSSYNEQFF. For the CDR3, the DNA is TGTGCCAGCAGCGAGCGACTAGCCTTGAGCTCCTACAATGAGCAGTTCTTC.

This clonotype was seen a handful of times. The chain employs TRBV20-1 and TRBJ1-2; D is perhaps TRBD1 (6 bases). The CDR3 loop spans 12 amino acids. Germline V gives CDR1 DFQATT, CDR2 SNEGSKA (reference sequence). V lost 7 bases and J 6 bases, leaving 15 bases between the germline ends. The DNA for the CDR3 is TGCAGTGGGCAAGGGGCAGGGGATGGCTACACCTTC. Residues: CSGQGAGDGYTF.

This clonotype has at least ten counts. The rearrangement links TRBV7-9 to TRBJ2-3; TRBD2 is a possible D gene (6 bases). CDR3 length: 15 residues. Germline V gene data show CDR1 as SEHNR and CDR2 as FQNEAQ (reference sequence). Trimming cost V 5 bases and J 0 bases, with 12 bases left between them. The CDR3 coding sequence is TGTGCCAGCAGCCTTAGCGGCCCCAGCACAGATACGCAGTATTTT. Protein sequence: CASSLSGPSTDTQYF.

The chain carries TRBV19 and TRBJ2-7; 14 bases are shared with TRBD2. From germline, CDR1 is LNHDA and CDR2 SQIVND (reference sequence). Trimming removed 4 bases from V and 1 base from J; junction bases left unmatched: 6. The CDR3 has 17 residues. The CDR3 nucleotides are TGTGCCAGTAGTACCACCGGGACTAGCGGGAGATCCTACGAGCAGTACTTC. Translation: CASSTTGTSGRSYEQYF.

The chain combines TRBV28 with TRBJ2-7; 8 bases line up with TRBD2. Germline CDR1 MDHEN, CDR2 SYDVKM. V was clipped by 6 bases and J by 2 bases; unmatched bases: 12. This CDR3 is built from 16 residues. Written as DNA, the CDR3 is TGTGCCAGCAGCAACCGGACCCCGGGACTAGCCTACGAGCAGTACTTC. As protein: CASSNRTPGLAYEQYF.

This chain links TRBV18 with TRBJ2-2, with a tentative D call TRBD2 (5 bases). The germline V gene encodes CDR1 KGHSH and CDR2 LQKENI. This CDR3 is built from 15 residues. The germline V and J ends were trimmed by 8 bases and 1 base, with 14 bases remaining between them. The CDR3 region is CASRRLILNTGELFF. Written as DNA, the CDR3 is TGTGCCAGCCGCCGACTAATTCTGAACACCGGGGAGCTGTTTTTT. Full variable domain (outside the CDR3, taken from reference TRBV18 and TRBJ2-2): NAGVMQNPRHLVRRRGQEARLRCSPMKGHSHVYWYRQLPEEGLKFMVYLQKENIIDESGMPKERFSAEFPKEGPSILRIQQVVRGDSAAYFCASRRLILNTGELFFGEGSRLTVL.

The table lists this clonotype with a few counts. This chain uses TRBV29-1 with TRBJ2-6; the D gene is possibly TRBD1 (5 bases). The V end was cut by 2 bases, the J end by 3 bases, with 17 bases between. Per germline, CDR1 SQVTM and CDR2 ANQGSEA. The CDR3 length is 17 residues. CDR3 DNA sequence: TGCAGCGTTGAAAGTATAGACAGTCCCTTTGGGGCCAACGTCCTGACTTTC. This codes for CSVESIDSPFGANVLTF.

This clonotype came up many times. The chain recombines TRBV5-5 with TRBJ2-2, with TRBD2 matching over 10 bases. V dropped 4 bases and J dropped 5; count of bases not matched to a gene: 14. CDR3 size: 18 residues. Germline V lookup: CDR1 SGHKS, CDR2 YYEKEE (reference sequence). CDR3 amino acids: CASSPMASGGAGTGELFF. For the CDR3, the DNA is TGTGCCAGCAGCCCCATGGCCAGCGGGGGGGCAGGAACCGGGGAGCTGTTTTTT.

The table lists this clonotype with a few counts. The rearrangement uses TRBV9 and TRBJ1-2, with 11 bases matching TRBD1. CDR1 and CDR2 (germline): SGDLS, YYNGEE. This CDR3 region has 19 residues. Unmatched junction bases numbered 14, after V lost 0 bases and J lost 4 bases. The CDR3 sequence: CASSVEENPPGQGVYGYTF. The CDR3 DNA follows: TGTGCCAGCAGCGTAGAAGAAAATCCCCCGGGACAGGGGGTCTATGGCTACACCTTC.

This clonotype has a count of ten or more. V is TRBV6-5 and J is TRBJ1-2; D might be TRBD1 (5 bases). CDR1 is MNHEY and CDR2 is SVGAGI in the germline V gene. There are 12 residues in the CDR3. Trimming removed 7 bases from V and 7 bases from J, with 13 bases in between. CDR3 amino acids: CASNQGVGGYTF. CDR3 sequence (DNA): TGTGCCAGCAACCAGGGAGTAGGTGGCTACACCTTC.

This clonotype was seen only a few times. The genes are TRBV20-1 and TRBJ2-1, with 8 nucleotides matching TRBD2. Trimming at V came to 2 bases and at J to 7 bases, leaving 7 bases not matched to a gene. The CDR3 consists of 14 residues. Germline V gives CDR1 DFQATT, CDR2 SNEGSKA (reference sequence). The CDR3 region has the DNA TGCAGTGCTAGATGGCTAGCGGGCCTGAATGAGCAGTTCTTC. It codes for CSARWLAGLNEQFF.

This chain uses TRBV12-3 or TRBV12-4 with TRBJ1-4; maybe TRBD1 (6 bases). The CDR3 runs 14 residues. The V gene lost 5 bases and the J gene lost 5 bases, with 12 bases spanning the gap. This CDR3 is CASSIQGGNEKLFF. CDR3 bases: TGTGCCAGCAGTATACAGGGTGGGAATGAAAAACTGTTTTTT.

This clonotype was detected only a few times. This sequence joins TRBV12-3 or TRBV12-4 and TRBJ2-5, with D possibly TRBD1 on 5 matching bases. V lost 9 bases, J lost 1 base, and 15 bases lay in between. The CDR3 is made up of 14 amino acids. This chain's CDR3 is CASSNLDTQETQYF. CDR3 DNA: TGTGCCAGTTCCAATTTGGACACCCAAGAGACCCAGTACTTC.

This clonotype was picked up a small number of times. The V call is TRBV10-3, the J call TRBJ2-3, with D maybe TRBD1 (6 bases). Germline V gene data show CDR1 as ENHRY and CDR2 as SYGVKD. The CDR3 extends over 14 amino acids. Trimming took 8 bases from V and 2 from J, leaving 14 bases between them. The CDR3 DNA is TGTGCCATCGGGGCAGGGGCTCTCACAGATACGCAGTATTTT. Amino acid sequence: CAIGAGALTDTQYF.

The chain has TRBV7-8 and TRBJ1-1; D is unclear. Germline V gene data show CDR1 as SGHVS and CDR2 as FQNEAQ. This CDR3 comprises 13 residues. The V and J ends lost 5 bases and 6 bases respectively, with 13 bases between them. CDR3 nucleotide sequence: TGTGCCAGCAGCCCCTCGGATACAGCTGAAGCTTTCTTT. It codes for CASSPSDTAEAFF.

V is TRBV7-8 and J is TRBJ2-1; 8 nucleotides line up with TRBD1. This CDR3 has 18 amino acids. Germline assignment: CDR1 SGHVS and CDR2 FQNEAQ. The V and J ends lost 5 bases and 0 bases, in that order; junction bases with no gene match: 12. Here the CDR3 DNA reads TGTGCCAGCAGCAGGTCGAGGGGACAGGCCAGCTCCTACAATGAGCAGTTCTTC. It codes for CASSRSRGQASSYNEQFF.

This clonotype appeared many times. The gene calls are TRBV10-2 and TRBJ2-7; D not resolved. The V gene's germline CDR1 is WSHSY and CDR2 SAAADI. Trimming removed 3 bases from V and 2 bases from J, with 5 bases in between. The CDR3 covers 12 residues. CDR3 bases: TGCGCCAGCAGTGAAAGGACCTACGAGCAGTACTTC. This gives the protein CASSERTYEQYF.

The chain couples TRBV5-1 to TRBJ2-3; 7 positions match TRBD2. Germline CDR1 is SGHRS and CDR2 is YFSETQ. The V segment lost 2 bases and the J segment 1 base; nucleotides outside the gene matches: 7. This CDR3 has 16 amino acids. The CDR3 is CASSLPGLAGTDTQYF. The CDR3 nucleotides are TGCGCCAGCAGCTTACCGGGGCTAGCGGGCACAGATACGCAGTATTTT.

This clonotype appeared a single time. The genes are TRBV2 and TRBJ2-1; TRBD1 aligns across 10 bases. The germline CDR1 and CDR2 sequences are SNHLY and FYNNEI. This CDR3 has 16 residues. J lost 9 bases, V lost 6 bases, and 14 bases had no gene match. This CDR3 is CASSRYPGTGVSEQFF. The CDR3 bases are TGTGCCAGCAGCCGATACCCCGGGACAGGGGTTTCTGAGCAGTTCTTC.